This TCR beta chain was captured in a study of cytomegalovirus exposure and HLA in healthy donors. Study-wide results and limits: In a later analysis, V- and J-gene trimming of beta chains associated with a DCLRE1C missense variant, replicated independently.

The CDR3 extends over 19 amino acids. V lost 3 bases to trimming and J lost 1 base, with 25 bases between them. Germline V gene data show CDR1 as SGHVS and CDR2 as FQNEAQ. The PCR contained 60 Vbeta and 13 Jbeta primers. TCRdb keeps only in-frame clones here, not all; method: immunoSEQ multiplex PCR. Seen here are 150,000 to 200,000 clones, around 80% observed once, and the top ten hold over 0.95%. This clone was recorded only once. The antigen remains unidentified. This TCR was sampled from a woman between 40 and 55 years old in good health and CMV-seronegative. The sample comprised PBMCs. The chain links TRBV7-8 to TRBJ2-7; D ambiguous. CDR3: CASSLASSRSRLSSYEQYF. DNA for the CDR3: TGTGCCAGCAGCTTGGCTTCAAGTCGCTCGAGGTTATCGTCCTACGAGCAGTACTTC.